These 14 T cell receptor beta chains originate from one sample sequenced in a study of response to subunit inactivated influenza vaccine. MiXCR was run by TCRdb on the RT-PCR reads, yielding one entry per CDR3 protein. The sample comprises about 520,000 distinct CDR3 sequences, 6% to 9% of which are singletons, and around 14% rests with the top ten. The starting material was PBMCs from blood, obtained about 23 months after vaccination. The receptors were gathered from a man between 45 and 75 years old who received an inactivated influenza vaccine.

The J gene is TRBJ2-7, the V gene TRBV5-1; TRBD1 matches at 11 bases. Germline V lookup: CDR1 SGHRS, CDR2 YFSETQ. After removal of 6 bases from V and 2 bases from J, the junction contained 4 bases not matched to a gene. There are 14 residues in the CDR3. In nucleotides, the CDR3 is TGCGCCAGCACCATGGACAGGGGGCCCTACGAGCAGTACTTC. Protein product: CASTMDRGPYEQYF.

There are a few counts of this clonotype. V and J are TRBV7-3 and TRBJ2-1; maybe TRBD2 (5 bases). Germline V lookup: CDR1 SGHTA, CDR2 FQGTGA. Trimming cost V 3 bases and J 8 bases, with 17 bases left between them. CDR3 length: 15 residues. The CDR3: CASSLGRGRSDEQFF. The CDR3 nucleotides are TGTGCCAGCAGCTTGGGTAGAGGGAGATCGGATGAGCAGTTCTTC.

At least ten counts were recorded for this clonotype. CDR3 coding DNA: TGTGCCAGCAGTTTCGGGACAGCCGTAAATCAGCCCCAGCATTTT. It yields the protein CASSFGTAVNQPQHF. This rearrangement joins TRBV28 to TRBJ1-5; 7 nucleotides match TRBD1. The germline CDR1 and CDR2 sequences are MDHEN and SYDVKM. The CDR3 is 15 residues long. V shed 3 bases and J 4 bases; nucleotides not matched to a gene: 6.

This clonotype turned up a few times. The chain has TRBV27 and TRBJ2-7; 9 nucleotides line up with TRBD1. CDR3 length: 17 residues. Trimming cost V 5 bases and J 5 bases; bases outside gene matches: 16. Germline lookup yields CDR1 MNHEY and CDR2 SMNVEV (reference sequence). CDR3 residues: CASSPLPGTGRNHEQYF. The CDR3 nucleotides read TGTGCCAGCAGTCCCCTACCTGGGACAGGGAGGAACCACGAGCAGTACTTC.

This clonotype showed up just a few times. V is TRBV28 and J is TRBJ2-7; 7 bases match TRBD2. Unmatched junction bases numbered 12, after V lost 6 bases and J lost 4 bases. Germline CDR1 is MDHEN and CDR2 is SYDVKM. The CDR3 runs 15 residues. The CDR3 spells CASSPGGTPLYEQYF. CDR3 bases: TGTGCCAGCAGCCCCGGGGGGACCCCTTTGTACGAGCAGTACTTC. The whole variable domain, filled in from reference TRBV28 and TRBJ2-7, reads DVKVTQSSRYLVKRTGEKVFLECVQDMDHENMFWYRQDPGLGLRLIYFSYDVKMKEKGDIPEGYSVSREKKERFSLILESASTNQTSMYLCASSPGGTPLYEQYFGPGTRLTVT.

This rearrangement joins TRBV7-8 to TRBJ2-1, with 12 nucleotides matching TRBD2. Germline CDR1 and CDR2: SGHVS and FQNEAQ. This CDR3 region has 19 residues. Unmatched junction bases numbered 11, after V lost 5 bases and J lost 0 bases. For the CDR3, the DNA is TGTGCCAGCAGCCGCGGATGGACTAGCGGGATGAGCTCCTACAATGAGCAGTTCTTC. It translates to CASSRGWTSGMSSYNEQFF.

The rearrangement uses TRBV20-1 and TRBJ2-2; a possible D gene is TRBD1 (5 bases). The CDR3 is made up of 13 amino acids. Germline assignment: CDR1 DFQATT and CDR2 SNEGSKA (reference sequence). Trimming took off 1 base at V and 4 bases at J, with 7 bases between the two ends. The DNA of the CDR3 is TGCAGTGCTAGAGGACAGTTCACCGGGGAGCTGTTTTTT. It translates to CSARGQFTGELFF.

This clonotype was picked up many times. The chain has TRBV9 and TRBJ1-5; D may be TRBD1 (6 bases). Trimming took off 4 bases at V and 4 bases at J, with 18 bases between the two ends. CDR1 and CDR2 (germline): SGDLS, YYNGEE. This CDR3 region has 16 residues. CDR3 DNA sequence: TGTGCCAGCAGCCCGGACGCCGGGACAAATAATCAGCCCCAGCATTTT. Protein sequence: CASSPDAGTNNQPQHF. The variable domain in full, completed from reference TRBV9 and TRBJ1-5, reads DSGVTQTPKHLITATGQRVTLRCSPRSGDLSVYWYQQSLDQGLQFLIQYYNGEERAKGNILERFSAQQFPDLHSELNLSSLELGDSALYFCASSPDAGTNNQPQHFGDGTRLSIL.

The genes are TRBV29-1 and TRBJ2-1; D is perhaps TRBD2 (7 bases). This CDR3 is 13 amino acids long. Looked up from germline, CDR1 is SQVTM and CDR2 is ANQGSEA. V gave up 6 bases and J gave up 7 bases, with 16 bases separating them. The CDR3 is CSVVGGPGNEQFF. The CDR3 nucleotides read TGCAGCGTAGTGGGGGGGCCTGGGAATGAGCAGTTCTTC.

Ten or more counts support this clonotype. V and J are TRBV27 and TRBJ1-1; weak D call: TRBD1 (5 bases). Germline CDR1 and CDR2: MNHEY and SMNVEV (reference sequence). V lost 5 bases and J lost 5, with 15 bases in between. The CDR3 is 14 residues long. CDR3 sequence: CASSPLPGGTEAFF. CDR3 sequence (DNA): TGTGCCAGCAGTCCCCTCCCGGGGGGGACTGAAGCTTTCTTT.

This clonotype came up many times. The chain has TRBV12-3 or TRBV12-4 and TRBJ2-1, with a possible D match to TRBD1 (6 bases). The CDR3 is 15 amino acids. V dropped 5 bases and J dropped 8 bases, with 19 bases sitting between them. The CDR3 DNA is TGTGCCAGCAGTCCGACAGGCCTAGATAGGGATGAGCAGTTCTTC. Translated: CASSPTGLDRDEQFF.

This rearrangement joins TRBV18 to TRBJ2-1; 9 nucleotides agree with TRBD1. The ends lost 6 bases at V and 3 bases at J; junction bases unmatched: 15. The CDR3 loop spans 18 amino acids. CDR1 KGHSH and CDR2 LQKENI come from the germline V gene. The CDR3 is CASSLTSGQGISYNEQFF. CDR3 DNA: TGTGCCAGCTCCCTAACTTCGGGACAGGGCATAAGCTACAATGAGCAGTTCTTC.

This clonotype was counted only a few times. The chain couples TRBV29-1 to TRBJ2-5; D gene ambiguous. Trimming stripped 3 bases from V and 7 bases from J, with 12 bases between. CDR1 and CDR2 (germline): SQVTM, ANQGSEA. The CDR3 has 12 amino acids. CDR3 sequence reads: CSVDRQQATQYF. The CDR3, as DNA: TGCAGCGTTGACAGGCAGCAGGCGACCCAGTACTTC.

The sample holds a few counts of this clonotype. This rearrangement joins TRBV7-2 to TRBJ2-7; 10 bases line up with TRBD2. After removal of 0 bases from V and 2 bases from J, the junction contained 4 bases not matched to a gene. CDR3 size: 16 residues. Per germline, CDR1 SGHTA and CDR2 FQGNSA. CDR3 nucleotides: TGTGCCAGCAGCTTAGCGGCTAGCGGGGGAACCTACGAGCAGTACTTC. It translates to CASSLAASGGTYEQYF.